One and the same sample provided the 21 T cell receptor beta chains below, sequenced in a study of technical replicates of blood from a handful of donors. Clones were sequenced by immunoSEQ multiplex PCR, and TCRdb holds only the in-frame ones, with some missing. The table includes nearly 70,000 clones, 91% detected once. The sample comprised PBMCs. These receptors were collected from a human donor in good health. Some clones in this sample may be carry-over from other donors' samples.

This clone has only one observation. V and J are TRBV7-2 and TRBJ1-6, with 8 bases identical to TRBD1. Germline CDR1 reads SGHTA; CDR2 reads FQGNSA. The CDR3 loop spans 16 amino acids. J lost 5 bases, V lost 4 bases, and 7 bases had no gene match. CDR3 in amino acids: CASSSQGALNNSPLHF. In nucleotides, the CDR3 is TGTGCCAGCAGCTCCCAGGGGGCGCTTAATAATTCACCCCTCCACTTT.

The chain joins TRBV7-2 to TRBJ1-2; D remains unclear. The CDR3 runs 14 residues. The V gene's germline CDR1 is SGHTA and CDR2 FQGNSA. Between the trimmed V and J ends, which lost 7 bases and 5 bases, there was a span of 17 bases. The CDR3 bases are TGTGCCAGCACCATTAGGCGGGCGGATTATGGCTACACCTTC. It translates to CASTIRRADYGYTF. Based on the CDR3 plus reference TRBV7-2 and TRBJ1-2, the full variable domain is GAGVSQSPSNKVTEKGKDVELRCDPISGHTALYWYRQSLGQGLEFLIYFQGNSAPDKSGLPSDRFSAERTGGSVSTLTIQRTQQEDSAVYLCASTIRRADYGYTFGSGTRLTVV.

The chain joins TRBV7-3 to TRBJ1-1, with D possibly matching TRBD1 (6 bases). Per the germline V gene, CDR1 is SGHTA and CDR2 is FQGTGA. V lost 1 base, J lost 3 bases, and 15 bases lay in between. CDR3 length equals 16 residues. The CDR3 is CASSLNPQGLYTEAFF. In DNA, the CDR3 is TGTGCCAGCAGCTTAAACCCCCAGGGGCTCTACACTGAAGCTTTCTTT.

The chain employs TRBV7-3 and TRBJ2-6, with TRBD1 matching 10 bases. The J segment lost 8 bases and the V segment lost 4 bases, leaving 8 bases of the junction unmatched. Germline V gene sequence: CDR1 SGHTA, CDR2 FQGTGA. The CDR3 is 16 residues long. The CDR3 DNA is TGTGCCAGCAGCTCGCAGGGACAGGGGATCACCAACGTCCTGACTTTC. Translated, it gives CASSSQGQGITNVLTF. Filled out from reference TRBV7-3 and TRBJ2-6, the complete variable domain reads GAGVSQTPSNKVTEKGKYVELRCDPISGHTALYWYRQSLGQGPEFLIYFQGTGAADDSGLPNDRFFAVRPEGSVSTLKIQRTERGDSAVYLCASSSQGQGITNVLTFGAGSRLTVL.

This chain uses TRBV5-4 with TRBJ2-4, with no clear D. Trimming removed 6 bases from V and 8 bases from J, with 15 bases in between. This CDR3 comprises 13 residues. Germline V lookup: CDR1 SGHNT, CDR2 YYREEE (reference sequence). The CDR3 DNA follows: TGTGCCAGCACCCACAGCCGACACGACATTCAGTACTTC. Translating gives CASTHSRHDIQYF.

J is TRBJ2-3 and V is TRBV5-1, with TRBD2 identical over 12 bases. The germline V gene has CDR1 SGHRS and CDR2 YFSETQ. V trimming: 0 bases; J trimming: 5 bases; junction bases outside the gene matches: 4. The CDR3 contains 16 residues. The CDR3 sequence is CASSLASGGAVDTQYF. As DNA, the CDR3 is TGCGCCAGCAGCTTGGCTAGCGGGGGGGCCGTAGATACGCAGTATTTT. Filled out from reference TRBV5-1 and TRBJ2-3, the complete variable domain reads KAGVTQTPRYLIKTRGQQVTLSCSPISGHRSVSWYQQTPGQGLQFLFEYFSETQRNKGNFPGRFSGRQFSNSRSEMNVSTLELGDSALYLCASSLASGGAVDTQYFGPGTRLTVL.

This clone was seen just once. This sequence joins TRBV4-3 and TRBJ2-7, with 7 bases aligning to TRBD1. CDR1 LGHNA and CDR2 YSLEER come from the germline V gene. With 4 bases clipped from V and 10 bases from J, the junction kept 10 bases outside the gene matches. The length of the CDR3 is 13 residues. CDR3 nucleotide sequence: TGCGCCAGCAGCCCACAACAGGGGAACCCCCAGTACTTC. Translating gives CASSPQQGNPQYF.

This chain connects TRBV6-4 to TRBJ1-2, with 7 bases fitting TRBD1. V was pared by 3 bases and J by 4 bases, with 5 bases of the junction left unmatched. CDR3 size: 14 residues. Germline assignment: CDR1 MRHNA and CDR2 SNTAGT. The DNA of the CDR3 is TGTGCCAGCAGTGAAGGGACAGACTCCTATGGCTACACCTTC. It codes for CASSEGTDSYGYTF.

This clone was detected once. The genes are TRBV5-1 and TRBJ2-3; D is uncertain. V was shortened by 0 bases and J by 1 base, with 6 bases between the two germline ends. This CDR3 is built from 14 residues. CDR1 and CDR2 from the germline V gene are SGHRS and YFSETQ. CDR3 in amino acids: CASSLDIGTDTQYF. CDR3 DNA: TGCGCCAGCAGCTTGGATATTGGCACAGATACGCAGTATTTT.

V and J are TRBV6-5 and TRBJ1-2; 8 bases match TRBD1. This CDR3 contains 15 residues. V was pared by 6 bases and J by 0 bases, with 6 bases of the junction left unmatched. The germline CDR1 and CDR2 sequences are MNHEY and SVGAGI. The CDR3 spells CASSPGQGANYGYTF. The CDR3 nucleotides read TGTGCCAGCAGCCCCGGACAGGGTGCTAACTATGGCTACACCTTC.

This chain links TRBV6-1 with TRBJ2-5, with 8 nucleotides matching TRBD1. The CDR3 covers 14 residues. V shed 8 bases and J 5 bases; nucleotides not matched to a gene: 10. CDR1 is MNHNS, CDR2 SASEGT, per germline. The CDR3 DNA reads TGTGCCAGCGCCTCCAAGACAGGGGTTGAGACCCAGTACTTC. The encoded protein is CASASKTGVETQYF.

V gene TRBV11-2 combines with J gene TRBJ2-7; the D is unclear. The CDR3 is 16 residues long. Per the germline V gene, CDR1 is SGHAT and CDR2 is FQNNGV. With 1 base removed from V and 2 bases from J, the gap between germline ends came to 15 bases. CDR3: CASSLVPRAEAYEQYF. In DNA form, the CDR3 reads TGTGCCAGCAGCTTAGTTCCGCGAGCAGAGGCCTACGAGCAGTACTTC.

The chain has TRBV2 and TRBJ2-5; TRBD2 might be the D (6 bases). CDR3 length equals 12 residues. Trimming shortened V by 7 bases and J by 6 bases, and 12 bases separated the two germline ends. CDR1 is SNHLY, CDR2 FYNNEI, per germline. The CDR3 here is CASIPGGKTQYF. The CDR3 coding sequence is TGTGCCAGCATCCCTGGGGGGAAGACCCAGTACTTC.

This chain links TRBV11-2 with TRBJ2-7; TRBD2 might be the D (5 bases). V lost 5 bases, J lost 5 bases, and 22 bases lay in between. This CDR3 is 16 amino acids long. The germline V gene has CDR1 SGHAT and CDR2 FQNNGV. The CDR3 reads CASSNLGVPLEDEQYF. The CDR3 nucleotides are TGTGCCAGCAGCAACCTTGGAGTGCCCTTGGAGGACGAGCAGTACTTC.

The count of this clone is one. V and J are TRBV7-8 and TRBJ2-5; no clear D. Germline V CDR1 and CDR2: SGHVS, FQNEAQ. CDR3 size: 14 residues. V lost 1 base to trimming and J lost 4 bases, with 10 bases between them. The CDR3 here is CASSLVVGGETQYF. CDR3 nucleotide sequence: TGTGCCAGCAGCTTAGTCGTAGGCGGAGAGACCCAGTACTTC.

V gene TRBV27 combines with J gene TRBJ2-1; 10 nucleotides line up with TRBD2. The CDR3 sequence is 15 residues long. Germline CDR1 MNHEY, CDR2 SMNVEV (reference sequence). The trim removed 3 bases at V and 7 bases at J, leaving 6 bases unmatched. The DNA of the CDR3 is TGTGCCAGCAGTTTGGGACTAGCGATTGGGAATGAGCAGTTCTTC. Protein: CASSLGLAIGNEQFF.

The rearrangement uses TRBV6-6 and TRBJ2-2; a possible D gene is TRBD2 (6 bases). This CDR3 comprises 16 residues. CDR1 and CDR2 (germline): MNHNY, SVGAGI (reference sequence). The germline V and J ends were trimmed by 2 bases and 2 bases, with 12 bases remaining between them. The CDR3 is CASSYRILANTGELFF. The DNA for the CDR3 is TGTGCCAGCAGTTACCGCATACTAGCAAACACCGGGGAGCTGTTTTTT.

This clone occurred once. CDR3 loop: CASSLGGSEQYF. The CDR3 nucleotides are TGTGCCAGTTCGTTGGGGGGTTCCGAGCAGTACTTC. The chain links TRBV5-4 to TRBJ2-7; D perhaps matches TRBD2 (6 bases). V lost 8 bases and J lost 6, with 15 bases in between. The CDR3 length is 12 residues. Germline values: CDR1 SGHNT, CDR2 YYREEE (reference sequence). Together with reference TRBV5-4 and TRBJ2-7, the CDR3 gives the full variable domain: ETGVTQSPTHLIKTRGQQVTLRCSSQSGHNTVSWYQQALGQGPQFIFQYYREEENGRGNFPPRFSGLQFPNYSSELNVNALELDDSALYLCASSLGGSEQYFGPGTRLTVT.

The rearrangement joins TRBV4-2 to TRBJ2-7, with 10 bases lining up with TRBD2. The germline gives CDR1 LGHNA, CDR2 YNFKEQ. With V trimmed by 0 bases and J by 2 bases, 1 base remained unmatched. This CDR3 spans 15 amino acids. The chain's CDR3 is CASSQELAGTYEQYF. The CDR3 bases are TGTGCCAGCAGCCAAGAACTAGCGGGGACCTACGAGCAGTACTTC.

The CDR3 spells CASSVGNRGSTDTQYF. The CDR3 coding sequence is TGTGCCAGCAGCGTAGGCAACAGGGGAAGCACAGATACGCAGTATTTT. The gene calls are TRBV9 and TRBJ2-3; 7 bases align to TRBD1. Germline V lookup: CDR1 SGDLS, CDR2 YYNGEE. The CDR3 extends over 16 amino acids. The junction had 4 bases not matched to a gene; V was cut back by 0 bases and J by 0 bases.

The V gene is TRBV5-6, the J gene TRBJ2-3, with 7 bases identical to TRBD1. V was pared by 4 bases and J by 0 bases, with 5 bases of the junction left unmatched. The germline V gene has CDR1 SGHDT and CDR2 YYEEEE. The CDR3 is 15 amino acids. CDR3 amino acids: CASSVRGYSTDTQYF. In nucleotides, the CDR3 is TGTGCCAGCAGCGTCAGGGGGTACAGCACAGATACGCAGTATTTT.